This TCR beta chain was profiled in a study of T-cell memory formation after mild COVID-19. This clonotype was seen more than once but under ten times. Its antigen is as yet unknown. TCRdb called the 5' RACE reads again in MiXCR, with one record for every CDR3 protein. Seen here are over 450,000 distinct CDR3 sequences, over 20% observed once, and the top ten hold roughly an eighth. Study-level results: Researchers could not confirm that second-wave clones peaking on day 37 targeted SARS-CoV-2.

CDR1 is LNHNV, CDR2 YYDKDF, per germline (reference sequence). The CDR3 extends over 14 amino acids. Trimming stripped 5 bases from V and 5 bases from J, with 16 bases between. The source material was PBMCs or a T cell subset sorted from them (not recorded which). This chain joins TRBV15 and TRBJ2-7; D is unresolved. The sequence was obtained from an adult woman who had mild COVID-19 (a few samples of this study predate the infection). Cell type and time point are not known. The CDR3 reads CATSPRDGVDEQYF. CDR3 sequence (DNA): TGTGCCACCAGCCCCCGTGATGGGGTTGACGAGCAGTACTTC.